In this sample, the clone carrying this TCR beta chain turned up many times. The antigen remains unidentified. The data stem from a study of T cells in Graves' hyperthyroidism and ophthalmopathy. Study results and caveats: Most thyroid clonotypes expanded above 0.001 were also detected in blood.

TCR beta CDR3 region amplification was performed from RNA transcripts. Carried out on the TCR CDR3, a first-round RT-PCR used the HTBI primer set. TCRdb reprocessed the multiplex PCR reads via MiXCR and lists one record per CDR3 protein. The sample contains roughly 290,000 distinct CDR3 sequences, around 15% of which appear only once. Trimming removed 4 bases from V and 10 bases from J, with 12 bases in between. The CDR3 is 12 amino acids. Germline loops: CDR1 SGHRS, CDR2 YFSETQ. Input material: blood. This receptor was obtained from a woman between 35 and 50 years old with Graves' hyperthyroidism. V gene TRBV5-1 combines with J gene TRBJ1-5, with D uncertain. CDR3: CASSVDGIPQHF. The CDR3 nucleotides read TGCGCCAGCAGCGTAGACGGAATCCCCCAGCATTTT.